This TCR beta chain was sequenced for a study of T cell repertoires in cytomegalovirus infection. Study summary: HLA-B-restricted CMV epitopes that are well studied were used alongside recently identified HLA-C-restricted ones.

TCRdb independently ran MiXCR on the reads; one entry per CDR3 protein. Of a few hundred thousand distinct CDR3 sequences in the sample, about 40% were seen once. V was clipped by 0 bases and J by 9 bases, with 9 bases between them. The CDR3 is 12 residues long. This clonotype was picked up one time. What it binds is unknown. Overall study results and limits: Frequencies of public TCR beta families were cumulated, and this identified carriers of CMV plus the relevant HLA.

The TCR comes from a human donor in good health (CMV status not recorded). Some clones in this sample may be carry-over from other donors' samples. The sample consisted of cultured PBMCs, taken from culture after CMV antigen stimulation. The chain is built from TRBV12-3 or TRBV12-4 and TRBJ2-7, with D possibly being TRBD1 (6 bases). CDR3 DNA sequence: TGTGCCAGCAGTTTAGCGGAGACAGGGCAGTACTTC. Translated: CASSLAETGQYF.